One sample yielded the 20 T cell receptor beta chains listed below, sequenced in a study of Ad26.COV2.S vaccination and SARS-CoV-2 variants (dated by TCRdb to the early 2020s). Libraries were built with the immunoSEQ multiplex PCR assay. TCRdb provides this immuneACCESS table in a form limited to in-frame rearrangements. Some clones are lacking; in checked studies, under half of them reflect an unresolved V gene, and why the rest are absent is not known. The sample table contains about 350,000 clones; only one count was recorded for roughly 89% of them. About 5% of the sample goes to the ten largest clones. The treatment or condition label corresponds to: about 20 received Ad26.COV2.S at low or high dose, single or two shots; 5 received placebo; per-sample allocation not given. Repertoires of vaccine and placebo recipients were sequenced from samples collected on day 63 after the first injection.

The source material was peripheral blood, sampled in a trial of Ad26.COV2.S vaccine versus placebo. The source of these receptors is a person aged 18-65 years who received the Ad26.COV2.S COVID-19 vaccine or a placebo.

V gene TRBV6-5 combines with J gene TRBJ1-6; D is uncertain. The ends were cut back, 2 bases at V and 5 bases at J, with 10 bases in the middle. Germline V gene lookup returns CDR1 MNHEY and CDR2 SVGAGI. CDR3 length: 15 amino acids. CDR3 sequence reads: CASSYEGSHNSPLHF. CDR3 DNA sequence: TGTGCCAGCAGTTACGAAGGGTCCCATAATTCACCCCTCCACTTT.

In DNA form, the CDR3 reads TGTGCCAGCAGCTTTTTGAGGGACAGGGGGTACCTAATAACCTACGAGCAGTACTTC. It yields the protein CASSFLRDRGYLITYEQYF. V gene TRBV11-2 combines with J gene TRBJ2-7, with 11 bases fitting TRBD1. V lost 3 bases to trimming and J lost 2 bases; unmatched junction nucleotides: 15. CDR1 and CDR2 from the germline V gene are SGHAT and FQNNGV. The CDR3 is 19 amino acids. Full variable domain (rest looked up from reference TRBV11-2 and TRBJ2-7): EAGVAQSPRYKIIEKRQSVAFWCNPISGHATLYWYQQILGQGPKLLIQFQNNGVVDDSQLPKDRFSAERLKGVDSTLKIQPAKLEDSAVYLCASSFLRDRGYLITYEQYFGPGTRLTVT.

The chain is built from TRBV5-5 and TRBJ1-3; D possibly corresponds to TRBD1 (5 bases). The CDR3 extends over 18 amino acids. Deletions cut 4 bases from V and 2 bases from J, with 22 bases between. CDR1 SGHKS and CDR2 YYEKEE come from the germline V gene (reference sequence). The CDR3 loop is CASSTTGTVSIPGNTIYF. CDR3 DNA sequence: TGTGCCAGCAGCACCACCGGGACGGTCTCTATACCTGGAAACACCATATATTTT.

Points on this clone: The same CDR3 also results from other DNA sequences found in this sample. The chain recombines TRBV3-1 (or the pseudogene TRBV3-2) with TRBJ2-7, with TRBD1 matching over 7 bases. Trimming took 6 bases from V and 2 from J; bases not matched to a gene: 7. The CDR3 loop spans 14 amino acids. Per germline, CDR1 LGHDT and CDR2 YNNKEL (reference sequence). Here the CDR3 reads CASSQNRGPYEQYF. For the CDR3, the DNA is TGTGCCAGCAGTCAGAACAGGGGTCCCTACGAGCAGTACTTC.

This chain links TRBV20-1 with TRBJ2-2; D not resolved. The germline V gene has CDR1 DFQATT and CDR2 SNEGSKA (reference sequence). V lost 3 bases and J lost 4, with 12 bases in between. The CDR3 length is 14 residues. Written as DNA, the CDR3 is TGCAGTGCTAGTCCAGACCAAGCCACCGGGGAGCTGTTTTTT. This codes for CSASPDQATGELFF.

The rearrangement joins TRBV19 to TRBJ2-6; the D is unclear. Germline V gene sequence: CDR1 LNHDA, CDR2 SQIVND (reference sequence). The CDR3 loop spans 15 amino acids. Trimming removed 5 bases at V and 4 bases at J, with 12 bases between. The CDR3 DNA follows: TGTGCCAGTAGTTCTGGTCGGACGGGGGCCAACGTCCTGACTTTC. Protein sequence: CASSSGRTGANVLTF.

The rearrangement joins TRBV19 to TRBJ2-2, with D perhaps matching TRBD1 (6 bases). CDR1 is LNHDA and CDR2 is SQIVND in the germline V gene (reference sequence). CDR3 length: 14 residues. Trimming took 3 bases from V and 6 from J, leaving 11 bases between them. The CDR3 protein is CASSIRGRSGELFF. The CDR3 coding sequence is TGTGCCAGTAGTATCAGGGGACGGTCCGGGGAGCTGTTTTTT. Combining the CDR3 with reference TRBV19 and TRBJ2-2 gives the whole variable domain DGGITQSPKYLFRKEGQNVTLSCEQNLNHDAMYWYRQDPGQGLRLIYYSQIVNDFQKGDIAEGYSVSREKKESFPLTVTSAQKNPTAFYLCASSIRGRSGELFFGEGSRLTVL.

This clone has just a few counts. The V call is TRBV5-8, the J call TRBJ2-3; D not certain. Per germline, CDR1 SGHTS and CDR2 YDEGEE. V shed 0 bases and J shed 0 bases, with 11 bases lying between them. The CDR3 covers 16 residues. CDR3 sequence (DNA): TGTGCCAGCAGCTTGGGTGCTCCCATCAGCACAGATACGCAGTATTTT. Its protein product is CASSLGAPISTDTQYF.

The V gene is TRBV24-1, the J gene TRBJ1-5; D is uncertain. V was trimmed by 2 bases and J by 5 bases, leaving 6 bases between them. Germline V lookup: CDR1 KGHDR, CDR2 SFDVKD. The CDR3 totals 13 residues. The CDR3 DNA reads as TGTGCCACCAGTGATTCCCAATATCAGCCCCAGCATTTT. It translates to CATSDSQYQPQHF.

The CDR3 sequence is CASSSGTGVRGYTF. DNA of the CDR3: TGTGCCAGCAGTTCCGGGACAGGGGTGCGTGGCTACACCTTC. The chain is built from TRBV28 and TRBJ1-2, with TRBD1 matching over 10 bases. CDR1 is MDHEN and CDR2 is SYDVKM in the germline V gene. The CDR3 sequence is 14 residues long. Trimming took 4 bases from V and 7 from J; bases not matched to a gene: 6.

This clone was seen a single time. This chain joins TRBV11-1 and TRBJ1-4; tentatively, D is TRBD1 (6 bases). Germline V CDR1 and CDR2: SGHAT, FQDESV (reference sequence). V lost 5 bases to trimming and J lost 3 bases, with 10 bases between them. The CDR3 sequence is 14 residues long. The CDR3 spells CASSPTGSNEKLFF. The CDR3, as DNA: TGTGCCAGCAGCCCGACAGGTTCTAATGAAAAACTGTTTTTT.

This sequence joins TRBV7-9 and TRBJ2-5; 7 nucleotides agree with TRBD2. V shed 2 bases, J shed 2 bases, and the junction held 5 bases outside the gene matches. Germline V lookup: CDR1 SEHNR, CDR2 FQNEAQ (reference sequence). The CDR3 length is 15 residues. CDR3 sequence (DNA): TGTGCCAGCAGCTTACGGCTAGCGGAACAAGAGACCCAGTACTTC. Translating it yields CASSLRLAEQETQYF.

The J gene is TRBJ2-7, the V gene TRBV5-1, with D possibly matching TRBD2 (5 bases). This CDR3 is 14 amino acids long. Deletions cut 5 bases from V and 4 bases from J, with 16 bases between. CDR1 and CDR2 from the germline V gene are SGHRS and YFSETQ. The CDR3, as DNA: TGCGCCAGCAGAGCGGACGCCCCAACTTACGAGCAGTACTTC. Residues: CASRADAPTYEQYF.

This chain links TRBV3-1 (or the pseudogene TRBV3-2) with TRBJ1-1; D perhaps matches TRBD1 (6 bases). This CDR3 comprises 13 residues. CDR1 and CDR2 from the germline V gene are LGHDT and YNNKEL (reference sequence). V was pared by 3 bases and J by 5 bases, with 10 bases between. CDR3 in DNA: TGTGCCAGCAGCCACAGGGGTTATACTGAAGCTTTCTTT. Translated, it gives CASSHRGYTEAFF.

The V gene is TRBV11-3, the J gene TRBJ2-7; D possibly uses TRBD1 or TRBD2 (6 bases each). The CDR3 sequence is 18 residues long. The germline CDR1 and CDR2 sequences are SGHNT and YENEEA. Trimming removed 4 bases from V and 1 base from J, with 23 bases in between. CDR3: CASSSPVGGRASSYEQYF. The DNA for the CDR3 is TGTGCCAGCAGCTCACCTGTTGGGGGGCGGGCGTCGTCCTACGAGCAGTACTTC.

This clone has a handful of counts. This chain links TRBV5-4 with TRBJ1-2; D might be TRBD1 (6 bases). Trimming shortened V by 4 bases and J by 8 bases, and 15 bases separated the two germline ends. The CDR3 consists of 13 residues. From germline, CDR1 is SGHNT and CDR2 YYREEE (reference sequence). In DNA, the CDR3 is TGTGCCAGCAGCCCCCTTAACAGGGACGGCTACACCTTC. It specifies CASSPLNRDGYTF.

The chain joins TRBV5-1 to TRBJ1-1; a weak D match, TRBD1 (5 bases). CDR1 SGHRS and CDR2 YFSETQ come from the germline V gene. The V end was cut by 2 bases, the J end by 3 bases, with 14 bases between. The CDR3 extends over 15 amino acids. CDR3 coding DNA: TGCGCCAGCAGCTTCGAGGGGATAGAGGACACTGAAGCTTTCTTT. It encodes CASSFEGIEDTEAFF. Complete variable domain (other parts from reference TRBV5-1 and TRBJ1-1): KAGVTQTPRYLIKTRGQQVTLSCSPISGHRSVSWYQQTPGQGLQFLFEYFSETQRNKGNFPGRFSGRQFSNSRSEMNVSTLELGDSALYLCASSFEGIEDTEAFFGQGTRLTVV.

J is TRBJ2-2 and V is TRBV28, with 8 bases aligning to TRBD2. The V gene's germline CDR1 is MDHEN and CDR2 SYDVKM. This CDR3 is 16 amino acids long. The V and J ends lost 5 bases and 3 bases, in that order; junction bases with no gene match: 8. For the CDR3, the DNA is TGTGCCAGCAGTGCCTTGGGAGCGGGAGACACCGGGGAGCTGTTTTTT. This encodes CASSALGAGDTGELFF. Variable domain in full (rest from reference TRBV28 and TRBJ2-2): DVKVTQSSRYLVKRTGEKVFLECVQDMDHENMFWYRQDPGLGLRLIYFSYDVKMKEKGDIPEGYSVSREKKERFSLILESASTNQTSMYLCASSALGAGDTGELFFGEGSRLTVL.

This chain uses TRBV6-6 with TRBJ2-2; D gene ambiguous. Germline CDR1 MNHNY, CDR2 SVGAGI (reference sequence). The CDR3 totals 15 residues. Trimming left V 5 bases short and J 0 bases short, with 10 bases between. CDR3 region: CASSPKVPNTGELFF. CDR3 nucleotide sequence: TGTGCCAGCAGTCCGAAGGTTCCGAACACCGGGGAGCTGTTTTTT.

This clone has only a few counts. V and J are TRBV30 and TRBJ2-5, with D tentatively TRBD1 or TRBD2 (5 bases each). CDR1 is GTSNPN, CDR2 SVGIG, per germline (reference sequence). The CDR3 is 13 residues long. Between the trimmed V and J ends, which lost 8 bases and 5 bases, there was a span of 18 bases. The CDR3 region is CAAEDQGRETQYF. The CDR3 coding sequence is TGTGCCGCGGAGGACCAGGGTAGGGAGACCCAGTACTTC.